This T cell receptor beta chain was captured by sequencing in a study of regulatory T cells in long-lasting Graves disease. V lost 3 bases to trimming and J lost 3 bases, with 12 bases between them. CDR1 and CDR2 from the germline V gene are SGHRS and YFSETQ. The CDR3 runs 15 residues. This clonotype came up a few times. Documented time point: persistent/refractory GD, antithyroid drugs over 5 years with positive TRAb. PBMC-extracted RNA yielded the TCR library. HTBI primers from iRepertoire and Arm-PCR of CDR3 regions yielded the TCR beta libraries. TCRdb reprocessed the multiplex PCR reads via MiXCR and lists one record per CDR3 protein. The sample has about 430,000 distinct CDR3 sequences, 21% seen once.

V usage is TRBV5-1 and J usage is TRBJ2-2; D possibly corresponds to TRBD1 (5 bases). This TCR was recovered from a female donor with Graves disease. Sequencing used peripheral blood mononuclear cells (PBMCs), obtained when the disease was refractory, from a patient treated with antithyroid drugs. The CDR3 loop is CASSSALRDTGELFF. CDR3 coding DNA: TGCGCCAGCAGCTCCGCCCTCAGGGACACCGGGGAGCTGTTTTTT.